This is a list of T cell receptor beta chains from one sample in a study of blood T cell repertoires in COVID-19. Profiled with immunoSEQ multiplex PCR; TCRdb holds only in-frame clones, not every one. The sample holds 70,000 to 95,000 clones, 90% to 95% seen once. The sequenced material came from peripheral blood. These receptors all come from a human donor with active COVID-19. The donor label of this sample is uncertain. Both conserved end residues are part of each CDR3. D genes are given only for firm matches. Only part of the rows carry a size: once, few, many, or a class if the clone is expanded.

J gene: TRBJ2-7; D gene: .; clone size: .; V gene: TRBV5-4; CDR3 protein: CASSLFGVFTYEQYF; CDR3 DNA: TGTGCCAGCAGCTTGTTCGGGGTATTCACCTACGAGCAGTACTTC
J gene: TRBJ2-1; D gene: TRBD2; clone size: once; V gene: TRBV7-6; CDR3 protein: CASSLAGTSGGEQFF; CDR3 DNA: TGTGCCAGCAGCTTAGCCGGGACTAGCGGGGGAGAGCAGTTCTTC
J gene: TRBJ1-5; D gene: .; clone size: .; V gene: TRBV10-3; CDR3 protein: CAISAGHSNQPQHF; CDR3 DNA: TGTGCCATCAGTGCGGGACATAGCAATCAGCCCCAGCATTTT
J gene: TRBJ1-1; D gene: .; clone size: .; V gene: TRBV9; CDR3 protein: CASSVVQRNTEAFF; CDR3 DNA: TGTGCCAGCAGCGTGGTACAACGGAACACTGAAGCTTTCTTT
J gene: TRBJ2-2; D gene: .; clone size: few; V gene: TRBV18; CDR3 protein: CASSPENLNTGELFF; CDR3 DNA: TGTGCCAGCTCACCCGAGAACTTGAACACCGGGGAGCTGTTTTTT
J gene: TRBJ2-7; D gene: TRBD2; clone size: .; V gene: TRBV12-5; CDR3 protein: CASGLESSGRPHSPSYEQYF; CDR3 DNA: TGTGCTAGTGGTTTGGAGTCTAGCGGGAGGCCCCACTCGCCCTCCTACGAGCAGTACTTC
J gene: TRBJ2-7; D gene: TRBD1; clone size: .; V gene: TRBV18; CDR3 protein: CASSLGTGTYEQYF; CDR3 DNA: TGTGCCAGCTCACTTGGGACAGGGACCTACGAGCAGTACTTC
J gene: TRBJ2-5; D gene: .; clone size: .; V gene: TRBV4-1; CDR3 protein: CASSQMRGGQGSETQYF; CDR3 DNA: TGCGCCAGCAGCCAAATGAGAGGGGGTCAAGGATCAGAGACCCAGTACTTC
J gene: TRBJ2-2; D gene: .; clone size: .; V gene: TRBV7-7; CDR3 protein: CASSSGPNTGELFF; CDR3 DNA: TGTGCTAGCAGCTCGGGTCCTAACACCGGGGAGCTGTTTTTT
J gene: TRBJ2-7; D gene: TRBD1; clone size: .; V gene: TRBV3-1/TRBV3-2; CDR3 protein: CASSPSEGAPYEQYF; CDR3 DNA: TGTGCCAGCAGCCCCTCAGAGGGGGCACCCTACGAGCAGTACTTC
J gene: TRBJ2-5; D gene: .; clone size: .; V gene: TRBV5-1; CDR3 protein: CASSSQETQYF; CDR3 DNA: TGCGCCAGCAGCTCCCAGGAGACCCAGTACTTC
J gene: TRBJ2-6; D gene: TRBD1; clone size: .; V gene: TRBV3-1/TRBV3-2; CDR3 protein: CASRPGGAGANVLTF; CDR3 DNA: TGTGCCAGCAGGCCAGGGGGAGCTGGGGCCAACGTCCTGACTTTC
J gene: TRBJ2-1; D gene: TRBD1; clone size: .; V gene: TRBV5-1; CDR3 protein: CASSRDRAIYNEQFF; CDR3 DNA: TGCGCCAGCAGTCGGGACAGGGCCATCTACAATGAGCAGTTCTTC
J gene: TRBJ2-1; D gene: .; clone size: .; V gene: TRBV7-2; CDR3 protein: CASSFAGTYNEQFF; CDR3 DNA: TGTGCCAGCAGCTTTGCGGGGACCTACAATGAGCAGTTCTTC
J gene: TRBJ2-7; D gene: .; clone size: .; V gene: TRBV28; CDR3 protein: CASRSGSRYEQYF; CDR3 DNA: TGTGCCAGCAGGTCCGGGTCTCGGTACGAGCAGTACTTC
J gene: TRBJ1-6; D gene: TRBD1; clone size: .; V gene: TRBV19; CDR3 protein: CASSPLQGNLNSPLHF; CDR3 DNA: TGTGCCAGTAGTCCATTACAGGGGAACCTTAATTCACCCCTCCACTTT
J gene: TRBJ2-7; D gene: .; clone size: .; V gene: TRBV4-2; CDR3 protein: CASSQELQGGYEQYF; CDR3 DNA: TGTGCCAGCAGCCAAGAATTACAGGGCGGCTACGAGCAGTACTTC
J gene: TRBJ2-1; D gene: TRBD1; clone size: .; V gene: TRBV7-9; CDR3 protein: CASSLDRASYNEQFF; CDR3 DNA: TGTGCCAGCAGCCTGGACAGGGCCTCCTACAATGAGCAGTTCTTC
J gene: TRBJ2-1; D gene: .; clone size: .; V gene: TRBV7-2; CDR3 protein: CASSLGDGAGYEQFF; CDR3 DNA: TGTGCCAGCAGCTTAGGTGACGGCGCGGGATACGAGCAGTTCTTC
J gene: TRBJ2-7; D gene: .; clone size: .; V gene: TRBV19; CDR3 protein: CASRDEASYTFEQYF; CDR3 DNA: TGTGCCAGTAGAGATGAGGCCTCCTACACCTTCGAGCAGTACTTC
J gene: TRBJ2-1; D gene: .; clone size: .; V gene: TRBV27; CDR3 protein: CASSYGRPYNEQFF; CDR3 DNA: TGTGCCAGCAGTTACGGGAGACCCTACAATGAGCAGTTCTTC
J gene: TRBJ1-5; D gene: TRBD1; clone size: few; V gene: TRBV18; CDR3 protein: CASSPAGQGGNQPQHF; CDR3 DNA: TGTGCCAGCTCACCCGCTGGACAGGGAGGCAATCAGCCCCAGCATTTT
J gene: TRBJ2-4; D gene: TRBD2; clone size: .; V gene: TRBV7-9; CDR3 protein: CASSLQGSGSSKNIQYF; CDR3 DNA: TGTGCCAGCAGCTTACAGGGTAGCGGGAGCTCCAAAAACATTCAGTACTTC
J gene: TRBJ1-3; D gene: TRBD1; clone size: .; V gene: TRBV2; CDR3 protein: CASSLSTGKRRNTIYF; CDR3 DNA: TGTGCCAGCAGTCTATCGACAGGGAAGAGGAGAAACACCATATATTTT